This T cell receptor beta chain stems from a study of CD8 T cells in Susac syndrome. Study-level background: Treatment status at blood draw for the Susac syndrome patients was therapy-naive, corticosteroids, or intravenous immunoglobulin alone.

Random hexamers were used to reverse transcribe the RNA input (about 0.5 to 1 ug). The method of amplification for TCR beta CDR3 was immunoSEQ multiplex PCR, covering 54 Vbeta and 13 Jbeta. TCRdb reprocessed the immunoSEQ multiplex PCR reads with MiXCR, giving one entry per CDR3 protein. The table records around 80,000 distinct CDR3 sequences, approximately 96% of them present only once. CD8+ and CD4+ T cells from blood underwent TCR beta sequencing. The TEMRA cells underwent FACS enrichment, while the CD8+ and CD4+ T cells underwent negative isolation. Between the trimmed V and J ends, which lost 0 bases and 7 bases, there was a span of 11 bases. Looked up from germline, CDR1 is SGDLS and CDR2 is YYNGEE. This CDR3 has 14 residues.

The sample was CD8+ T cells from PBMCs. The sequence was obtained from a human donor with Susac syndrome. The chain is built from TRBV9 and TRBJ2-4; the D gene is possibly TRBD1 (5 bases). CDR3 loop: CASSVDGAGNIQYF. The CDR3 region has the DNA TGTGCCAGCAGCGTAGATGGGGCAGGGAACATTCAGTACTTC.